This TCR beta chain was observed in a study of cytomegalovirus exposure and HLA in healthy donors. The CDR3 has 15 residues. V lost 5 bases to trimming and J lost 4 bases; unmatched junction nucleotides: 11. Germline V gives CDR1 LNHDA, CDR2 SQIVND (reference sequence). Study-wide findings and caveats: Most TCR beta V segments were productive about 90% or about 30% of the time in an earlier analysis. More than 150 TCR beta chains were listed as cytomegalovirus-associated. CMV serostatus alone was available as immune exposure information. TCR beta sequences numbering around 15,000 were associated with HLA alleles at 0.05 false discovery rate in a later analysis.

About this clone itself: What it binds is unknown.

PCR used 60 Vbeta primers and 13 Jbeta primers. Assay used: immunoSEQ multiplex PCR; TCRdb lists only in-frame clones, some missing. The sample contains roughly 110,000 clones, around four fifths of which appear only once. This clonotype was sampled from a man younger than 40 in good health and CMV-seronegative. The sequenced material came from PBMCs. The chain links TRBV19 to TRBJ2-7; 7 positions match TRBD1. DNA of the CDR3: TGTGCCAGTAGTGACCAGCGGACAGGAGTATACGAGCAGTACTTC. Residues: CASSDQRTGVYEQYF.